The clone carrying this T cell receptor (beta chain) was recorded many times. One end of the junction varies from germline; a read error may be responsible. The data are from a study of human T cells and chemical hapten exposure. Time point in this sample: patch test 2, 6 weeks after DPC sensitization. Sample treatment: therapeutic diphenylcyclopropenone sensitization with weekly scalp DPC. TCRdb redid the calling of the RACE reads with MiXCR, one entry per CDR3 protein. The sample has about 350,000 distinct CDR3 sequences; under 6.5% are singletons. Sample: whole blood, taken in connection with sensitization to the hapten diphenylcyclopropenone (DPC). The TCR sequence derives from a woman aged 18-29 years with alopecia areata. Some clones in this sample may be carry-over from other donors' samples.

CDR3 sequence (DNA): TGTGCTAGCAGCTTAGACAACACAGATACGCAGTATTTT. This gives the protein CASSLDNTDTQYF. This rearrangement joins TRBV7-7 to TRBJ2-3; D is unclear. This CDR3 comprises 13 residues. Germline CDR1 is SSHAT and CDR2 is FNYEAQ (reference sequence).